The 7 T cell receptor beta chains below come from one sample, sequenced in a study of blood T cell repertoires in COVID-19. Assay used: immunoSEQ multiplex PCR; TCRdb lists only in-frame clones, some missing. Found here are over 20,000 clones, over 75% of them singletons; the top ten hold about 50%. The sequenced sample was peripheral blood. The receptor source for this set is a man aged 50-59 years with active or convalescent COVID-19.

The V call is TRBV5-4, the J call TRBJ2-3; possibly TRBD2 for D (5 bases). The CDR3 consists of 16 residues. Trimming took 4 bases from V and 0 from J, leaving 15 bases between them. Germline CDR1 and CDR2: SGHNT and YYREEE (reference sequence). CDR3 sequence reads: CASSPPTTSSTDTQYF. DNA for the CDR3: TGTGCCAGCAGCCCGCCGACTACATCTAGCACAGATACGCAGTATTTT.

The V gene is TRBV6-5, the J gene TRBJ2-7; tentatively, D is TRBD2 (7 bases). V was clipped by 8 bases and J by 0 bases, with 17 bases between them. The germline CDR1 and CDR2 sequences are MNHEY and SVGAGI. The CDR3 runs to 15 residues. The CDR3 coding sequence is TGTGCCAGCGAGGGTGGCGGGGGCCCCTCCTACGAGCAGTACTTC. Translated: CASEGGGGPSYEQYF.

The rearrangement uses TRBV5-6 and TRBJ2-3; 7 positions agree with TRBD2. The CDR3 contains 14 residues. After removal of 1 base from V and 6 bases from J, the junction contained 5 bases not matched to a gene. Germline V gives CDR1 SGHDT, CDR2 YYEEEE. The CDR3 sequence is CASSLLAGEDTQYF. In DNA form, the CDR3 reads TGTGCCAGCAGCTTGCTGGCGGGGGAGGATACGCAGTATTTT.

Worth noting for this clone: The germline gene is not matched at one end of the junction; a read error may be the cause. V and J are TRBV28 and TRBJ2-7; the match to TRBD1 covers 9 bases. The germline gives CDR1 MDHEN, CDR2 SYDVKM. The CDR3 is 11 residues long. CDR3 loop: CASSYPGQGNF. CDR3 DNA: TGTGCCAGCAGCTATCCGGGACAGGGTAACTTC. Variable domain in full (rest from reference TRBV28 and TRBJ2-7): DVKVTQSSRYLVKRTGEKVFLECVQDMDHENMFWYRQDPGLGLRLIYFSYDVKMKEKGDIPEGYSVSREKKERFSLILESASTNQTSMYLCASSYPGQGNFGPGTRLTVT.

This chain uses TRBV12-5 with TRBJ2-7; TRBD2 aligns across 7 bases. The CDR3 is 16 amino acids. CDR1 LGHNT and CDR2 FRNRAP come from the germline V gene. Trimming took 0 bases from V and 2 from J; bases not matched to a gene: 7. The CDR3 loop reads CASGLVHAGVPYEQYF. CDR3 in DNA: TGTGCTAGTGGTTTGGTACACGCGGGAGTGCCCTACGAGCAGTACTTC.

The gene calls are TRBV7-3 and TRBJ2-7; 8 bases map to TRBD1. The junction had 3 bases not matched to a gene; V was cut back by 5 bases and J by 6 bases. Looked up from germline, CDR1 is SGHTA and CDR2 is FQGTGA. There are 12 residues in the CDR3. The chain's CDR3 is CASSPDRVEQYF. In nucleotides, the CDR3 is TGTGCCAGCAGCCCGGACAGGGTCGAGCAGTACTTC.

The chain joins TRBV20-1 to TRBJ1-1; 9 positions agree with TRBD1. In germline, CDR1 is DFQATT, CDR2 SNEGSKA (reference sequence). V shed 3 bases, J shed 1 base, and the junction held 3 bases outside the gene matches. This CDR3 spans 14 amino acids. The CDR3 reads CSASGTGRNTEAFF. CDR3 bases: TGCAGTGCTAGTGGGACAGGGAGGAACACTGAAGCTTTCTTT.